Below are 28 T cell receptor beta chains sequenced from a single sample in a study of OX40 agonist ivuxolimab in advanced cancers. The library relied on the immunoSEQ multiplex PCR assay. TCRdb mirrors the immuneACCESS table, restricted to in-frame sequences. Some clones are absent from its copies; in checked studies, under half trace to an unresolved V gene, and the reason for the others is unknown. The sample table holds 65,000 to 75,000 clones, of which approximately 78% were seen once. The top ten hold about 0.4% of the sample. Source: CD4+ or CD8+ T cells sorted from blood, taken in a trial of the OX40 agonist ivuxolimab. Receptor source: an adult with an advanced solid tumor such as melanoma, head and neck, liver or kidney cancer.

This clone turned up a few times. The chain combines TRBV15 with TRBJ2-7; 7 positions match TRBD2. The germline gives CDR1 LNHNV, CDR2 YYDKDF (reference sequence). V gave up 5 bases and J gave up 3 bases; unmatched junction bases: 7. CDR3 size: 14 residues. In nucleotides, the CDR3 is TGTGCCACCAGCCGACGGACTAGAGACTACGAGCAGTACTTC. Its protein is CATSRRTRDYEQYF.

This clone was seen a handful of times. The chain joins TRBV9 to TRBJ1-5; D remains ambiguous. V lost 0 bases, J lost 1 base, and 8 bases lay in between. From germline, CDR1 is SGDLS and CDR2 YYNGEE. The CDR3 runs 15 residues. CDR3 amino acids: CASSVGQASNQPQHF. The CDR3 coding sequence is TGTGCCAGCAGCGTAGGTCAGGCCAGCAATCAGCCCCAGCATTTT.

This chain uses TRBV18 with TRBJ1-1, with a possible D match to TRBD1 (6 bases). The CDR3 is 15 amino acids. The germline V gene encodes CDR1 KGHSH and CDR2 LQKENI. V was pared by 6 bases and J by 5 bases, with 19 bases between. The DNA of the CDR3 is TGTGCCAGCTCTGCGCAAAATTCCGGACAGACTGAAGCTTTCTTT. This encodes CASSAQNSGQTEAFF.

The rearrangement uses TRBV13 and TRBJ1-5; no firm D call. The germline gives CDR1 PRHDT, CDR2 FYEKMQ (reference sequence). The length of the CDR3 is 13 residues. V lost 3 bases and J 1 base, leaving 4 bases between the germline ends. The CDR3 loop reads CASSFGSNQPQHF. The CDR3, as DNA: TGTGCCAGCAGCTTCGGGAGCAATCAGCCCCAGCATTTT.

The chain recombines TRBV5-1 with TRBJ1-5; TRBD1 matches 9 bases. The CDR3 totals 15 residues. Germline CDR1 and CDR2: SGHRS and YFSETQ. J lost 7 bases, V lost 2 bases, and 7 bases had no gene match. The CDR3 loop is CASSFTGGVGQPQHF. The CDR3, as DNA: TGCGCCAGCAGCTTCACAGGGGGCGTGGGACAGCCCCAGCATTTT.

The gene calls are TRBV28 and TRBJ1-4; 8 bases match TRBD1. The CDR3 has 15 amino acids. CDR1 and CDR2 (germline): MDHEN, SYDVKM. V was clipped by 5 bases and J by 3 bases; unmatched bases: 5. The CDR3 DNA sequence: TGTGCCAGCAGTCCTCAGGGGGCGGCTAATGAAAAACTGTTTTTT. Translated: CASSPQGAANEKLFF.

The rearrangement links TRBV19 to TRBJ1-5; D is possibly TRBD1 (6 bases). This CDR3 is 15 amino acids long. The V and J ends lost 7 bases and 8 bases respectively, with 21 bases between them. CDR1 is LNHDA and CDR2 is SQIVND in the germline V gene (reference sequence). In nucleotides, the CDR3 is TGTGCCAGTAACATAAATGACAGGAGAGGTAAGCCCCAGCATTTT. It translates to CASNINDRRGKPQHF.

This clone was detected only once. This sequence joins TRBV20-1 and TRBJ2-1; 7 nucleotides agree with TRBD2. Germline lookup yields CDR1 DFQATT and CDR2 SNEGSKA (reference sequence). CDR3 length equals 11 residues. With 5 bases clipped from V and 9 bases from J, the junction kept 4 bases outside the gene matches. CDR3 DNA: TGCAGTGCTGGATTAGCGGGTGAGCAGTTCTTC. Residues: CSAGLAGEQFF.

The J gene is TRBJ2-1, the V gene TRBV28; 14 positions agree with TRBD2. Losses at the gene ends were 5 bases for V and 7 bases for J; bases not matched to a gene: 4. This CDR3 has 15 residues. The germline V gene encodes CDR1 MDHEN and CDR2 SYDVKM. The CDR3 DNA is TGTGCCAGCAGTCTCGGGACTAGCGGGGGTAATGAGCAGTTCTTC. Amino acids: CASSLGTSGGNEQFF.

The chain carries TRBV5-1 and TRBJ2-7; 10 nucleotides agree with TRBD2. Germline assignment: CDR1 SGHRS and CDR2 YFSETQ. The CDR3 contains 16 residues. Germline trimming cut 0 bases from V and 1 base from J; bases unmatched to any gene: 4. The DNA for the CDR3 is TGCGCCAGCAGCTTGGCCCCTAGCGGGGGTTCCTACGAGCAGTACGTC. It yields the protein CASSLAPSGGSYEQYV.

CDR3 nucleotide sequence: TGTGCCAGCAGCTTAGGACTAGCGGGAGGGAGAACAGATACGCAGTATTTT. Its protein product is CASSLGLAGGRTDTQYF. The chain carries TRBV7-2 and TRBJ2-3; 14 bases agree with TRBD2. This CDR3 spans 17 amino acids. CDR1 and CDR2 from the germline V gene are SGHTA and FQGNSA. J lost 3 bases, V lost 1 base, and 3 bases had no gene match.

The sample holds one count of this clone. The chain has TRBV30 and TRBJ1-2; 9 nucleotides agree with TRBD1. The CDR3 runs 12 residues. Per germline, CDR1 GTSNPN and CDR2 SVGIG (reference sequence). The V and J ends lost 5 bases and 5 bases, in that order; junction bases with no gene match: 3. The CDR3 DNA reads TGTGCCTGGGGACAGGGGTTTTATGGCTACACCTTC. The encoded protein is CAWGQGFYGYTF.

V gene TRBV28 combines with J gene TRBJ1-2; 12 bases are shared with TRBD1. The V gene end was trimmed by 5 bases and the J gene end by 7 bases; junction bases not matched to a gene: 5. CDR1 is MDHEN, CDR2 SYDVKM, per germline. The CDR3 runs 14 residues. The CDR3 reads CASSGDRGRSGYTF. The CDR3 region has the DNA TGTGCCAGCAGTGGGGACAGGGGGCGAAGTGGCTACACCTTC.

The chain employs TRBV2 and TRBJ2-7, with TRBD2 matching over 8 bases. Looked up from germline, CDR1 is SNHLY and CDR2 is FYNNEI. This CDR3 comprises 12 residues. J lost 5 bases, V lost 6 bases, and 3 bases had no gene match. This CDR3 reads CASSVTSDEQYF. The DNA of the CDR3 is TGTGCCAGCAGCGTGACTAGCGACGAGCAGTACTTC.

The V gene is TRBV2, the J gene TRBJ2-7; no firm D call. Germline lookup yields CDR1 SNHLY and CDR2 FYNNEI. V was pared by 9 bases and J by 4 bases, with 16 bases between. CDR3 length: 13 residues. DNA for the CDR3: TGTGCCAGTACTCCACGGCCGCGATACGAGCAGTACTTC. Its translation is CASTPRPRYEQYF.

The chain employs TRBV2 and TRBJ2-2, with a weak D call TRBD2 (6 bases). This CDR3 has 14 amino acids. Trimming took off 8 bases at V and 5 bases at J, with 15 bases between the two ends. The germline V gene encodes CDR1 SNHLY and CDR2 FYNNEI. The CDR3 DNA is TGTGCCAGCGGGTGGGGCCGGGGGACCGGGGAGCTGTTTTTT. Its translation: CASGWGRGTGELFF. The full variable domain, its missing parts supplied by reference TRBV2 and TRBJ2-2, is EPEVTQTPSHQVTQMGQEVILRCVPISNHLYFYWYRQILGQKVEFLVSFYNNEISEKSEIFDDQFSVERPDGSNFTLKIRSTKLEDSAMYFCASGWGRGTGELFFGEGSRLTVL.

The chain has TRBV9 and TRBJ1-1; tentative D call: TRBD1 (6 bases). Germline assignment: CDR1 SGDLS and CDR2 YYNGEE. The CDR3 has 16 amino acids. Trimming took 1 base from V and 5 from J, leaving 18 bases between them. CDR3 loop: CASSVNTQGRGTEAFF. The DNA for the CDR3 is TGTGCCAGCAGCGTAAACACACAGGGTAGGGGAACTGAAGCTTTCTTT.

The gene calls are TRBV14 and TRBJ2-5; the D gene is possibly TRBD1 (6 bases). CDR3 length: 14 amino acids. Between the trimmed V and J ends, which lost 4 bases and 1 base, there was a span of 10 bases. The germline gives CDR1 SGHDN, CDR2 FVKESK. CDR3 DNA: TGTGCCAGCAGCCGGGCCAGGGGCCAAGAGACCCAGTACTTC. It specifies CASSRARGQETQYF.

Written as DNA, the CDR3 is TGTGCCAGCAGTGAAGTGCGACAGAAAACCGGGGAGCTGTTTTTT. Its protein product is CASSEVRQKTGELFF. V is TRBV2 and J is TRBJ2-2; a weak D match, TRBD1 (5 bases). The CDR3 covers 15 residues. V lost 1 base and J 5 bases, leaving 11 bases between the germline ends. The V gene's germline CDR1 is SNHLY and CDR2 FYNNEI. The variable domain in full, with the rest retrieved from reference TRBV2 and TRBJ2-2, is EPEVTQTPSHQVTQMGQEVILRCVPISNHLYFYWYRQILGQKVEFLVSFYNNEISEKSEIFDDQFSVERPDGSNFTLKIRSTKLEDSAMYFCASSEVRQKTGELFFGEGSRLTVL.

This sequence joins TRBV7-8 and TRBJ2-3; unclear D gene. This CDR3 has 14 amino acids. Trimming took off 5 bases at V and 2 bases at J, with 11 bases between the two ends. Looked up from germline, CDR1 is SGHVS and CDR2 is FQNEAQ. The CDR3 here is CASSDGLNTDTQYF. The DNA of the CDR3 is TGTGCCAGCAGCGACGGCTTAAACACAGATACGCAGTATTTT.

The chain is built from TRBV28 and TRBJ2-5; 8 nucleotides match TRBD2. The CDR3 contains 13 residues. Unmatched junction bases numbered 1, after V lost 2 bases and J lost 5 bases. Germline V gene lookup returns CDR1 MDHEN and CDR2 SYDVKM. The CDR3 loop is CASSLPSGETQYF. In DNA form, the CDR3 reads TGTGCCAGCAGTTTACCTAGCGGGGAGACCCAGTACTTC.

J is TRBJ1-2 and V is TRBV19; D is undetermined. The CDR3 loop spans 15 amino acids. V lost 3 bases, J lost 0 bases, and 11 bases lay in between. Germline V gene sequence: CDR1 LNHDA, CDR2 SQIVND (reference sequence). Here the CDR3 reads CASSIGQTTNYGYTF. The CDR3 DNA reads as TGTGCCAGTAGTATCGGTCAGACTACTAACTATGGCTACACCTTC.

CDR3 sequence: CASSSYRGYEQFF. CDR3 coding DNA: TGCGCCAGCAGCTCCTACCGGGGCTATGAGCAGTTCTTC. The chain combines TRBV5-1 with TRBJ2-1; D is perhaps TRBD1 or TRBD2 (5 bases each). Trimming cost V 3 bases and J 8 bases, with 12 bases left between them. The V gene's germline CDR1 is SGHRS and CDR2 YFSETQ. The CDR3 loop spans 13 amino acids.

The chain uses TRBV5-4 and TRBJ1-2, with D unresolved. The ends were cut back, 5 bases at V and 4 bases at J, with 12 bases in the middle. This CDR3 has 13 residues. In germline, CDR1 is SGHNT, CDR2 YYREEE (reference sequence). The CDR3 sequence is CASSKRLSYGYTF. For the CDR3, the DNA is TGTGCCAGCAGTAAAAGACTGAGCTATGGCTACACCTTC.

This chain links TRBV6-5 with TRBJ2-2; D is unclear. Germline values: CDR1 MNHEY, CDR2 SVGAGI. The V and J ends lost 1 base and 3 bases respectively, with 3 bases between them. This CDR3 contains 13 residues. The CDR3 spells CASSYYDTGELFF. The DNA of the CDR3 is TGTGCCAGCAGTTACTATGACACCGGGGAGCTGTTTTTT.

This clone was seen a single time. The J gene is TRBJ2-5, the V gene TRBV5-6, with TRBD2 matching over 11 bases. Germline V lookup: CDR1 SGHDT, CDR2 YYEEEE. CDR3 length: 15 amino acids. Unmatched junction bases numbered 5, after V lost 4 bases and J lost 3 bases. The CDR3 loop is CASSGGLAVKETQYF. CDR3 in DNA: TGTGCCAGCAGCGGGGGACTAGCGGTTAAAGAGACCCAGTACTTC.

The rearrangement uses TRBV5-6 and TRBJ1-5; D remains unclear. CDR3 size: 14 residues. Germline V lookup: CDR1 SGHDT, CDR2 YYEEEE. Trimming stripped 0 bases from V and 0 bases from J, with 4 bases between. CDR3 DNA: TGTGCCAGCAGCTTGGGACTTAGCAATCAGCCCCAGCATTTT. Its protein is CASSLGLSNQPQHF.

The rearrangement joins TRBV4-1 to TRBJ2-2; D unclear. V lost 3 bases and J lost 3, with 8 bases in between. The CDR3 is made up of 14 amino acids. Germline CDR1 reads MGHRA; CDR2 reads YSYEKL. The CDR3 loop reads CASSHPEHTGELFF. In DNA, the CDR3 is TGCGCCAGCAGCCACCCCGAGCACACCGGGGAGCTGTTTTTT.